The entry that follows covers one T cell receptor beta chain sequence. This entry belongs to a study of T cell changes during pregnancy in multiple sclerosis. TCRdb's copy holds only in-frame clones and misses some; the assay was immunoSEQ multiplex PCR. The table shows fewer than 90,000 clones, with around 94% occurring only once. The V gene's germline CDR1 is MNHEY and CDR2 SMNVEV (reference sequence). V lost 4 bases and J 1 base, leaving 16 bases between the germline ends. The CDR3 loop spans 16 amino acids. Source: peripheral blood, taken in the third trimester of pregnancy. This chain uses TRBV27 with TRBJ1-2; D is unclear. This TCR derives from a female donor with multiple sclerosis, enrolled in a pregnancy study. The CDR3 DNA reads as TGTGCCAGCAGTTCCCAGCCGAGGGATTTTAACTATGGCTACACCTTC. Protein sequence: CASSSQPRDFNYGYTF.